These T cell receptor beta chains were read from a single sample in a study of OX40 agonist ivuxolimab in advanced cancers. The repertoire was sequenced with immunoSEQ multiplex PCR; TCRdb's copy has only in-frame clones and lacks some. The sample includes approximately 50,000 clones, approximately 75% of them seen just once. The material was CD4+ or CD8+ T cells sorted from blood, obtained in a trial of the OX40 agonist ivuxolimab. These receptors originate from an adult with an advanced solid tumor such as melanoma, head and neck, liver or kidney cancer. Both conserved end residues are part of each CDR3. The order of the fields is V gene, J gene, CDR3 protein.

v_gene: TRBV30
j_gene: TRBJ1-3
CDR3aa: CAWSTGREGGNTIYF

v_gene: TRBV4-3
j_gene: TRBJ1-2
CDR3aa: CASSQSGRGAGGYTF

v_gene: TRBV9
j_gene: TRBJ1-2
CDR3aa: CASSVGQGGTYGYTF

v_gene: TRBV6-4
j_gene: TRBJ2-7
CDR3aa: CASSDSGGSYEQYF

v_gene: TRBV5-8
j_gene: TRBJ2-5
CDR3aa: CASSGTPRRTQYF

v_gene: TRBV27
j_gene: TRBJ1-2
CDR3aa: CASRPTGWSGYTF

v_gene: TRBV21-1
j_gene: TRBJ1-4
CDR3aa: CASSRRKLFF

v_gene: TRBV5-8
j_gene: TRBJ1-1
CDR3aa: CASGTGGPAEAFF

v_gene: TRBV9
j_gene: TRBJ2-2
CDR3aa: CASSAERLAGDLWNTGELFF

v_gene: TRBV12-2
j_gene: TRBJ1-4
CDR3aa: CASRLVPPTNEKLFF

v_gene: TRBV28
j_gene: TRBJ1-1
CDR3aa: CASIIMDGRTGIHTEAFF

v_gene: TRBV7-6
j_gene: TRBJ2-1
CDR3aa: CASSPRGHPVGNEQFF

v_gene: TRBV28
j_gene: TRBJ2-7
CDR3aa: CASSPPGGGTGYEQYF

v_gene: TRBV18
j_gene: TRBJ1-6
CDR3aa: CASSHEAFGNSPLHF

v_gene: TRBV27
j_gene: TRBJ1-5
CDR3aa: CASSLRGDSNQPQHF

v_gene: TRBV19
j_gene: TRBJ1-1
CDR3aa: CASSISTSNEAFF

v_gene: TRBV28
j_gene: TRBJ1-4
CDR3aa: CASSFGGTGIEKLFF

v_gene: TRBV6-5
j_gene: TRBJ1-6
CDR3aa: CASSYRTAPNSPLHF

v_gene: TRBV11-3
j_gene: TRBJ2-7
CDR3aa: CASSSVRRQGSSYEQYF

v_gene: TRBV13
j_gene: TRBJ1-2
CDR3aa: CASSLELGEAGYTF

v_gene: TRBV14
j_gene: TRBJ1-5
CDR3aa: CASSAGLNQPQHF

v_gene: TRBV15
j_gene: TRBJ1-2
CDR3aa: CATSRDRGAYGYTF

v_gene: TRBV5-1
j_gene: TRBJ1-2
CDR3aa: CASSGDSYYGYTF

v_gene: TRBV5-6
j_gene: TRBJ2-6
CDR3aa: CASTRGNSGANVLTF

v_gene: TRBV18
j_gene: TRBJ2-5
CDR3aa: CASSPRQLEETQYF

v_gene: TRBV5-1
j_gene: TRBJ2-3
CDR3aa: CASSQNSGTSTDTQYF

v_gene: TRBV27
j_gene: TRBJ1-5
CDR3aa: CASSLSTGVSQPQHF

v_gene: TRBV6-5
j_gene: TRBJ1-2
CDR3aa: CASSYLDRDGYTF

v_gene: TRBV5-1
j_gene: TRBJ1-3
CDR3aa: CASSFGDSSGNTIYF

v_gene: TRBV19
j_gene: TRBJ1-1
CDR3aa: CASSPPGARTEAFF

v_gene: TRBV19
j_gene: TRBJ1-4
CDR3aa: CASRAYAGGEKLFF

v_gene: TRBV19
j_gene: TRBJ2-5
CDR3aa: CASSIGTGQETQYF

v_gene: TRBV7-8
j_gene: TRBJ2-3
CDR3aa: CASRHAASTDTQYF

v_gene: TRBV28
j_gene: TRBJ2-3
CDR3aa: CATLWASTDTQYF

v_gene: TRBV11-3
j_gene: TRBJ2-7
CDR3aa: CASSSRQGGRSEQYF

v_gene: TRBV21-1
j_gene: TRBJ2-2
CDR3aa: CASSKGQGQVDTGELFF

v_gene: TRBV6-5
j_gene: TRBJ2-7
CDR3aa: CASFQGSSYEQYF

v_gene: TRBV6-1
j_gene: TRBJ1-5
CDR3aa: CASSETIEHRGLYQPQHF

v_gene: TRBV27
j_gene: TRBJ1-1
CDR3aa: CASSRLHSMNTEAFF

v_gene: TRBV9
j_gene: TRBJ2-7
CDR3aa: CASSVGGASSYEQYF